Listed below are T cell receptor beta chains from one sample, sequenced in a study of cytomegalovirus exposure and HLA in healthy donors. Libraries were prepared by immunoSEQ multiplex PCR; TCRdb keeps only in-frame clonotypes and omits some of them. The table has 100,000 to 120,000 clones, under 85% seen once. Sequenced material: PBMCs. These receptors were collected from a man aged 30 to 45 in good health and CMV-seropositive. Each CDR3 is given with its conserved first and last residue. The D gene is left open where the match is weak. Clone size is shown for a subset of rows, as once, few, many or a class of expanded clone.

V gene,J gene,D gene,clone size,CDR3 DNA,CDR3 protein
TRBV7-9,TRBJ1-2,TRBD1,-,TGTGCCAGCAGCTTAGACAGGGGGGATGGCTACACCTTC,CASSLDRGDGYTF
TRBV19,TRBJ1-1,-,few,TGTGCCAGCAAGGTACAGTTGAACACTGAAGCTTTCTTT,CASKVQLNTEAFF
TRBV2,TRBJ1-1,TRBD1,many,TGTGCCAGCAGTTCCGGGACAGGGGACGACACTGAAGCTTTCTTT,CASSSGTGDDTEAFF
TRBV10-3,TRBJ2-2,-,-,TGTGCCATCAGTGAGTCGCTTATCGGCAGGGGTACCGGGGAGCTGTTTTTT,CAISESLIGRGTGELFF
TRBV6-5,TRBJ1-5,-,few,TGTGCCAGCAGTCAGGGGAAGAGTAATCAGCCCCAGCATTTT,CASSQGKSNQPQHF
TRBV2,TRBJ2-4,-,-,TGTGCCAGCAGTTTAAGATCCCTGGAGAAAAACATTCAGTACTTC,CASSLRSLEKNIQYF
TRBV5-1,TRBJ1-2,-,once,TGCGCCAGCAGCTTGGGGGGGGGACAAACTAACTATGGCTACACCTTC,CASSLGGGQTNYGYTF
TRBV5-4,TRBJ2-7,TRBD1,-,TGTGCCAGCAGCTCGAACAAAGGGACAGGGCTCGAGCAGTACTTC,CASSSNKGTGLEQYF
TRBV19,TRBJ2-7,-,-,TGTGCCAGTAGTGCGGGTCTGATATACGAGCAGTACTTC,CASSAGLIYEQYF
TRBV27,TRBJ1-2,-,-,TGTGCCAGCAGTTTATCGAGGGGAGGGCAGAGGTATGGCTACACCTTC,CASSLSRGGQRYGYTF
TRBV5-6,TRBJ1-1,TRBD1,-,TGTGCCAGCAGCTTGGTGACAGGGGGTTTGAACACTGAAGCTTTCTTT,CASSLVTGGLNTEAFF
TRBV6-1,TRBJ1-6,-,-,TGTGCCAGCAGTGCGGACTGGTTAAATTCACCCCTCCACTTT,CASSADWLNSPLHF
TRBV7-8,TRBJ1-6,TRBD1,-,TGTGCCAGCAGCACGGGACAGGTCGAATCACCCCTCCACTTT,CASSTGQVESPLHF
TRBV6-5,TRBJ2-7,-,-,TGTGCCAGCAGTTCTGTAGGCGGATACGAGCAGTACTTC,CASSSVGGYEQYF
TRBV11-3,TRBJ2-1,-,-,TGTGCCAGCAGCCCCCGATATGGAGACAATGAGCAGTTCTTC,CASSPRYGDNEQFF
TRBV5-1,TRBJ1-4,TRBD1,-,TGCGCCAGCAGCCCCGGAGCAAGACAGGGGTTAAATGAAAAACTGTTTTTT,CASSPGARQGLNEKLFF
TRBV15,TRBJ2-5,-,-,TGTGCCACCAGCAGAGGGGGCCTGGGGGAGACCCAGTACTTC,CATSRGGLGETQYF
TRBV30,TRBJ1-1,TRBD1,-,TGTGCCTGGAACAACAGGGGAGGAGCTTTCTTT,CAWNNRGGAFF
TRBV18,TRBJ2-3,TRBD1,-,TGTGCCAGCTCACCTTTCCGGGACAGGGGTTCGCAGTATTTT,CASSPFRDRGSQYF
TRBV5-1,TRBJ2-7,TRBD1,-,TGCGCCAGCAGTGAAGCCCCCGGGGACAGTCAACTCGAGCAGTACTTC,CASSEAPGDSQLEQYF
TRBV6-5,TRBJ2-6,-,-,TGTGCCAGCAGACAGGCCTCTAAAGACAACGTCCTGACTTTC,CASRQASKDNVLTF
TRBV7-2,TRBJ1-1,-,-,TGTGCCAGCAGCTTATTCGGGGGTCCCGGCACTGAAGCTTTCTTT,CASSLFGGPGTEAFF
TRBV5-1,TRBJ2-3,-,-,TGCGCCAGCAGCTTGGGGGCAGATCTTAGCACAGATACGCAGTATTTT,CASSLGADLSTDTQYF
TRBV5-6,TRBJ2-7,TRBD1,-,TGTGCCAGCAGCTTGCGAGGGACAGGGGCCTACGAGCAGTACTTC,CASSLRGTGAYEQYF
TRBV19,TRBJ2-5,TRBD1,-,TGTGCCAGTAGTATCTCGGGACAGGGTGAGACCCAGTACTTC,CASSISGQGETQYF
TRBV27,TRBJ2-1,TRBD2,-,TGTGCCAGCAGTAAACTAGCGGGGGGGCCGGGGGTTAACTACAATGAGCAGTTCTTC,CASSKLAGGPGVNYNEQFF
TRBV11-3,TRBJ1-2,-,-,TGTGCCAGCCGGGGGAGGTCGGACTATGGCTACACCTTC,CASRGRSDYGYTF